The rows below give T cell receptor beta chains drawn from one sample of a study of CD8 T cells in Susac syndrome. TCRdb used MiXCR to reprocess the immunoSEQ multiplex PCR reads, holding one entry per CDR3 protein. This repertoire shows under 70,000 distinct CDR3 sequences, roughly 94% found once; its top ten account for about 0.75%. Sequences were obtained from CD8+ T cells from PBMCs. The receptor source for this set is a human donor with Susac syndrome. The CDR3 runs from the conserved cysteine through the conserved F or W. Fields, in order: J gene, clone size, V gene, D gene, CDR3 DNA, CDR3 protein. D genes are given only for firm matches. Clone size is shown for a subset of rows, as once, few, many or a class of expanded clone.

>TRBJ2-7|NA|TRBV9|NA
TGTGCCAGCAGCCTTGACTCTATCTCCGAGCAGTACTTC
CASSLDSISEQYF
>TRBJ2-7|few|TRBV12-3/TRBV12-4|TRBD2
TGTGCCAGCAGTTTGGGTCTAGCGGCCTACGAGCAGTACTTC
CASSLGLAAYEQYF
>TRBJ2-1|NA|TRBV29-1|NA
TGCAGCCACGGAGGGGGACTGTACAATGAGCAGTTCTTC
CSHGGGLYNEQFF
>TRBJ1-2|NA|TRBV20-1|TRBD1
TGCAGTGCTAGAGAGCTGGGAGGGGGCAGCAACTATGGCTACACCTTC
CSARELGGGSNYGYTF
>TRBJ2-1|once|TRBV29-1|TRBD2
TGCAGCGTTGAACCGACTAGCGGGGGGGTGGATGAGCAGTTCTTC
CSVEPTSGGVDEQFF
>TRBJ2-7|NA|TRBV7-9|NA
TGTGCCAGCAGCTTAGAGCTCTACGAGCAGTACTTC
CASSLELYEQYF
>TRBJ1-4|NA|TRBV7-2|NA
TGTGCCAGCAGCTTAGAGGGGTCAACTAATGAAAAACTGTTTTTT
CASSLEGSTNEKLFF
>TRBJ2-7|NA|TRBV6-5|NA
TGTGCCAGCGACCCCACAGGGAGCTCCTACGAGCAGTACTTC
CASDPTGSSYEQYF
>TRBJ2-4|NA|TRBV7-9|NA
TGTGCCAGCAGCTCTACACTAGGATTAGCCAAAAACATTCAGTACTTC
CASSSTLGLAKNIQYF
>TRBJ2-5|NA|TRBV4-3|TRBD2
TGCGCCAGCAGCCAAGATGAAGCGGGGGCCCAAGAGACCCAGTACTTC
CASSQDEAGAQETQYF
>TRBJ2-5|NA|TRBV12-3/TRBV12-4|TRBD2
TGTGCCAGCAGTGCCTTAGCGGGGAGCGCCCAAGAGACCCAGTACTTC
CASSALAGSAQETQYF
>TRBJ1-2|NA|TRBV9|NA
TGTGCCAGCAGCGTTCCCGGTGGCTACACCTTC
CASSVPGGYTF
>TRBJ2-7|NA|TRBV12-3/TRBV12-4|NA
TGTGCCAGCACCGCCGGGACAAGAAGCTACGAGCAGTACTTC
CASTAGTRSYEQYF
>TRBJ1-1|few|TRBV27|NA
TGTGCCAGCAGTTCGGCGAACACTGAAGCTTTCTTT
CASSSANTEAFF
>TRBJ2-7|NA|TRBV12-3/TRBV12-4|NA
TGTGCCAGCAGTGCAGGAGGCTACGAGCAGTACTTC
CASSAGGYEQYF
>TRBJ2-3|NA|TRBV18|NA
TGTGCCAGCTCACCGGCGGAAACGCGGTATTTT
CASSPAETRYF
>TRBJ1-2|once|TRBV20-1|NA
TGCAGTGCTAGAGATTTTGGCGGTGGCTATGGCTACACCTTC
CSARDFGGGYGYTF
>TRBJ2-7|NA|TRBV2|NA
TGTGCCAGCAGCGGGTGGTTTGAGTCCTACGAGCAGTACTTC
CASSGWFESYEQYF
>TRBJ1-2|NA|TRBV6-5|NA
TGTGCCAGCAGTTACCAGGCGACTGGGGGCGCTAATGGCTACACCTTC
CASSYQATGGANGYTF
>TRBJ2-1|NA|TRBV5-1|TRBD1
TGCGCCAGCAGCTGGCACAGGGGTGGTGATGAGCAGTTCTTC
CASSWHRGGDEQFF
>TRBJ1-1|NA|TRBV4-3|NA
TGCGCCAGCAGCCCCCGGTCGATCGCTGAAGCTTTCTTT
CASSPRSIAEAFF
>TRBJ2-7|NA|TRBV4-1|NA
TGCGCCAGCAGCCAAGCAGGGCTTCTCTACGAGCAGTACTTC
CASSQAGLLYEQYF
>TRBJ2-3|NA|TRBV11-2|NA
TGTGCCAGCAGCTTAGGCGGACAAGGGGAGTATTTT
CASSLGGQGEYF
>TRBJ2-1|NA|TRBV7-9|NA
TGTGCCAGCAGCCCTACCACTCGACCTTGGCAGTTCTTC
CASSPTTRPWQFF
>TRBJ1-1|NA|TRBV3-1|NA
TGTGCCAGCAGCCAAGGCAGGGGAATGGTAGGCACTGAAGCTTTCTTT
CASSQGRGMVGTEAFF
>TRBJ1-6|few|TRBV11-2|NA
TGTGCCAGCAGCCCGGGACCGCCTCGAACCCTCCACTTT
CASSPGPPRTLHF
>TRBJ1-5|NA|TRBV4-1|NA
TGCGCCAGCAGCCAAGGTAACCCGGGCAATCAGCCCCAGCATTTT
CASSQGNPGNQPQHF
>TRBJ1-1|NA|TRBV2|NA
TGTGCCAGCAGCGAGCGAGGAAATGACAGGCTCACTGAAGCTTTCTTT
CASSERGNDRLTEAFF
>TRBJ2-5|NA|TRBV6-2/TRBV6-3|NA
TGTGCCAGCAGTTACTTGGAAGAGACCCAGTACTTC
CASSYLEETQYF
>TRBJ1-6|NA|TRBV20-1|TRBD1
TGCAGTGCTAGAGATCCCGGGACAGGGGTACGGTCACCCCTCCACTTT
CSARDPGTGVRSPLHF
>TRBJ2-3|NA|TRBV3-1|TRBD2
TGTGCCAGCAGCCCCGTACTAGCGGGGGGCACAGATACGCAGTATTTT
CASSPVLAGGTDTQYF
>TRBJ1-6|NA|TRBV18|NA
TGTGCCAGCTCACCAGACCTTTGGAATTCACCCCTCCACTTT
CASSPDLWNSPLHF
>TRBJ2-3|NA|TRBV2|TRBD2
TGTGCCAGCAGTTCGGTCGGGGGGAAGACAGATACGCAGTATTTT
CASSSVGGKTDTQYF
>TRBJ2-2|NA|TRBV3-1|TRBD1
TGTGCCAGCAGGGGACAGGGTCGGAACACCGGGGAGCTGTTTTTT
CASRGQGRNTGELFF
>TRBJ2-7|NA|TRBV30|TRBD1
TGTGCCTGGAGCTGGGCTGAGGGGGCGTACTCCTACGAGCAGTACTTC
CAWSWAEGAYSYEQYF
>TRBJ2-7|NA|TRBV7-8|NA
TGTGCCAGCAGCTTTGGGGGGCTCTACGAGCAGTACTTC
CASSFGGLYEQYF
>TRBJ2-3|NA|TRBV7-2|NA
TGTGCCAGCAGCTTGGGAGCGGTTGCCACAGATACGCAGTATTTT
CASSLGAVATDTQYF
>TRBJ2-1|once|TRBV5-6|TRBD2
TGTGCCAGCACCCAGGTGACTAGCGGGGGGTCTTTTCCCGAGCAGTTCTTC
CASTQVTSGGSFPEQFF
>TRBJ1-2|NA|TRBV5-6|NA
TGTGCCAGCAGCTTGCTTGGTGGCTACACCTTC
CASSLLGGYTF
>TRBJ2-7|NA|TRBV9|NA
TGTGCCAGCAGCGTATTGGGGGGCGAGCAGTACTTC
CASSVLGGEQYF
>TRBJ2-4|NA|TRBV3-1|TRBD1
TGTGCCAGCAGCCAACGGAAAACTCTAGACAGAATACCGGGACAGCTAATTCAGTACTTC
CASSQRKTLDRIPGQLIQYF
>TRBJ1-1|NA|TRBV12-3/TRBV12-4|NA
TGTGCCAGCAGTTTAGGTCTCACTGAAGCTTTCTTT
CASSLGLTEAFF
>TRBJ2-5|NA|TRBV19|NA
TGTGCCAGTAGTATAGACGAGAGGGCCCGGGAGACCCAGTACTTC
CASSIDERARETQYF
>TRBJ1-5|NA|TRBV12-3/TRBV12-4|NA
TGTGCCAGCACGTGGAGCAATCAGCCCCAGCATTTT
CASTWSNQPQHF
>TRBJ2-3|NA|TRBV29-1|TRBD1
TGCAGCGTGGAAACAGGGGTTAACACAGATACGCAGTATTTT
CSVETGVNTDTQYF
>TRBJ1-1|NA|TRBV4-3|NA
TGCGCCAGCAGCCAAGATCCGGGCAGAATGAACACTGAAGCTTTCTTT
CASSQDPGRMNTEAFF
>TRBJ1-1|NA|TRBV2|TRBD1
TGTGCCAGCAGGGACTGGACAGGGCTGAACACTGAAGCTTTCTTT
CASRDWTGLNTEAFF
>TRBJ1-6|NA|TRBV4-3|NA
TGCGCCAGCAGCCAAGTGTTAGGGCCCCTCCACTTT
CASSQVLGPLHF
>TRBJ1-1|NA|TRBV27|NA
TGTGCCAGCAGTAAGTTGAACACTGAAGCTTTCTTT
CASSKLNTEAFF
>TRBJ2-1|NA|TRBV20-1|TRBD1
TGCAGTGCTACCCCCCCCCAGGGGGCGCCGGGCAATGAGCAGTTCTTC
CSATPPQGAPGNEQFF
>TRBJ2-3|NA|TRBV7-6|TRBD1
TGTGCCAGCAGCCTCGGGACAGGGGGAATTACAGATACGCAGTATTTT
CASSLGTGGITDTQYF
>TRBJ1-1|NA|TRBV19|NA
TGTGCCAGTAGTATCGACAGTATGAACACTGAAGCTTTCTTT
CASSIDSMNTEAFF
>TRBJ1-3|NA|TRBV12-3/TRBV12-4|NA
TGTGCCAGCACTGGGGCATCTGGAAACACCATATATTTT
CASTGASGNTIYF